This note documents a single T cell receptor beta chain sequence. Sequence at one end of the junction differs from germline and may be a read error. TCRdb fed the reads into MiXCR, producing one record per CDR3 protein. Of about 360,000 distinct CDR3 sequences listed, 15% to 20% are singletons. This sample is drawn from a study of T cell repertoires in cytomegalovirus infection. Study as a whole: CMV infection and matching HLA type were both indicated by public TCR beta signatures.

There are 14 residues in the CDR3. CDR1 and CDR2 from the germline V gene are LNHDA and SQIVND (reference sequence). This receptor was taken from a human donor in good health (CMV status not recorded). Some clones in this sample may be carry-over from other donors' samples. The sample consisted of PBMCs. The chain links TRBV19 to TRBJ2-3; tentative D call: TRBD1 (5 bases). CDR3 sequence: CVSTGGRARNTQYF. CDR3 sequence (DNA): TGTGTCAGTACAGGTGGCAGGGCGAGGAATACGCAGTATTTT.